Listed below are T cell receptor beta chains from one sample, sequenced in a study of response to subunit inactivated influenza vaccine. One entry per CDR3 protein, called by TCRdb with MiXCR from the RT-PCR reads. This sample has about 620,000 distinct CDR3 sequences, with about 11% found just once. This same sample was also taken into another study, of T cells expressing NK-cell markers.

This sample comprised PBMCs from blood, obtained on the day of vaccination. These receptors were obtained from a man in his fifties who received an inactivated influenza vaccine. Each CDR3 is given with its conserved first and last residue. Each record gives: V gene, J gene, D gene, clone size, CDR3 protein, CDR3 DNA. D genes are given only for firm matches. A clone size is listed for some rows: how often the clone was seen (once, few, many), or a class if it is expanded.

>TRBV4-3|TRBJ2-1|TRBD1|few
CASSRGDREHNEQFF
TGCGCCAGCAGCCGCGGGGACAGGGAACACAATGAGCAGTTCTTC
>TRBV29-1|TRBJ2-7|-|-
CSVEGTAPYEQYF
TGCAGCGTTGAAGGGACAGCTCCCTACGAGCAGTACTTC
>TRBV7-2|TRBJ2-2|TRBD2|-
CASTPGLAGVGAGELFF
TGTGCCAGCACCCCGGGACTAGCGGGAGTTGGCGCCGGGGAGCTGTTTTTT
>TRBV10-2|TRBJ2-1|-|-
CASSEMRYNEQFF
TGCGCCAGCAGTGAGATGCGATACAATGAGCAGTTCTTC
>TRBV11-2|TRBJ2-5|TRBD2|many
CASSLVGGGTSGKETQYF
TGTGCCAGCAGCTTAGTCGGAGGGGGGACTAGCGGGAAAGAGACCCAGTACTTC
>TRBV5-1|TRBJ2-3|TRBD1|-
CASSLGQGAPTDTQYF
TGCGCCAGCAGCTTGGGACAGGGGGCCCCCACAGATACGCAGTATTTT
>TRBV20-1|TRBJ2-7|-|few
CSARGDTFGEQYF
TGCAGTGCTAGAGGGGACACTTTTGGCGAGCAGTACTTC
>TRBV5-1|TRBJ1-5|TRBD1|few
CASSPGTGYSNQPQHF
TGCGCCAGCAGCCCGGGGACAGGTTATAGCAATCAGCCCCAGCATTTT
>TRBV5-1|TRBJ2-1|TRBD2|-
CASADRRGGDEQFF
TGCGCCAGCGCGGACAGGCGGGGGGGGGATGAGCAGTTCTTC
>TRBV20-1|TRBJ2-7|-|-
CSASSPSGSYEQYF
TGCAGTGCTAGTTCGCCGTCGGGCTCCTACGAGCAGTACTTC
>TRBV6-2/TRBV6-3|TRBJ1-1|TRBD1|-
CASSSPGQINTEAFF
TGTGCCAGCAGTTCACCGGGACAGATAAACACTGAAGCTTTCTTT
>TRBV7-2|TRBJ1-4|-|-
CASSSNTGSNEKLFF
TGTGCCAGCAGCTCTAACACAGGGTCTAATGAAAAACTGTTTTTT
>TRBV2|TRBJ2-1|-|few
CASGQETYNEQFF
TGTGCCAGCGGTCAGGAAACCTACAATGAGCAGTTCTTC